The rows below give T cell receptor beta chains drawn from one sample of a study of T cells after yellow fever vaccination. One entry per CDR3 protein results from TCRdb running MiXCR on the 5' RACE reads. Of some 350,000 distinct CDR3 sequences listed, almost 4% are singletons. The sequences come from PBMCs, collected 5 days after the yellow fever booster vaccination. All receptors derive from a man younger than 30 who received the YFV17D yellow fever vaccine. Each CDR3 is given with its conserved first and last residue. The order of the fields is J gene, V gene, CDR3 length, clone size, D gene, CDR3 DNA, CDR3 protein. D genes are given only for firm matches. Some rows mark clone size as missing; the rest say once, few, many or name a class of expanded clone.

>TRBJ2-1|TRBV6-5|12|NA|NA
TGTGCCACCAGGGCTACCTACAATGAGCAGTTCTTC
CATRATYNEQFF
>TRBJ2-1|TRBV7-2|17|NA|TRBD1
TGTGCCAGCAGCTACTCCGCTAGGGCAGGGGGATACAATGAGCAGTTCTTC
CASSYSARAGGYNEQFF
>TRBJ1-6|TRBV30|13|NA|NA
TGTGCTTCCTCCGGGACGGACTATTCACCCCTCCACTTT
CASSGTDYSPLHF
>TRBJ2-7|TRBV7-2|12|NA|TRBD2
TGTGCCAGCACAGCGGGGGCCCACGAGCAGTACTTC
CASTAGAHEQYF
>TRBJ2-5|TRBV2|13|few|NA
TGTGCCAGCAGTGAAGAACGTCAAGAGACCCAGTACTTC
CASSEERQETQYF
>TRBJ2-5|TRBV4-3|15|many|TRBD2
TGCGCCAGCAGCCCGGGACTAGCGGGGCGGGAGACCCAGTACTTC
CASSPGLAGRETQYF
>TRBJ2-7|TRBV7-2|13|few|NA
TGTGCCAGCAGCTTAGCAGAGTACTACGAGCAGTACTTC
CASSLAEYYEQYF
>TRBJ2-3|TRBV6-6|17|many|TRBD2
TGTGCCAGCAAACCCCCGGGACTAGCGGGTAGCACAGATACGCAGTATTTT
CASKPPGLAGSTDTQYF
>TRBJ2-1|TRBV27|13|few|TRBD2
TGTGCCAGCAGTTTCTTAGCGGGCCGAAGTCAGTTCTTC
CASSFLAGRSQFF
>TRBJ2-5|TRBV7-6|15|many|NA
TGTGCCAGCAGCCCGGAAGGGGCGGTCCAAGAGACCCAGTACTTC
CASSPEGAVQETQYF
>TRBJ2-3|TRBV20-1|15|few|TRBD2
TGCAGTGCTTCTCTAGCGGGGAGCCTTTCTGATACGCAGTATTTT
CSASLAGSLSDTQYF
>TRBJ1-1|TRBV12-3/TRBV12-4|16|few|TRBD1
TGTGCCAGCAGACTGCCCGGGACAGGGATGAACACTGAAGCTTTCTTT
CASRLPGTGMNTEAFF
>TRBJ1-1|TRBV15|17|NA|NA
TGTGCCACCAGCAGCCCCGCAGGGTCAGGAGGGAACACTGAAGCTTTCTTT
CATSSPAGSGGNTEAFF
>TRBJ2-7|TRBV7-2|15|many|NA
TGTGCCAGCAGCTTAGGGGGAACGAATCTCCACGAGCAGTACTTC
CASSLGGTNLHEQYF
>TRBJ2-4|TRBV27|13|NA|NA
TGTGCCAGCAGTTTGAGTGGAGGGGACATTCAGTACTTC
CASSLSGGDIQYF
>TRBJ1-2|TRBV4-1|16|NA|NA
TGCGCCAGCAGCCAAGATCCCTCCCTGGGGTACTATGGCTACACCTTC
CASSQDPSLGYYGYTF
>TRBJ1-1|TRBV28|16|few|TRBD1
TGTGCCAGCAGGGGACAGCCCGGCGGGATGAACACTGAAGCTTTCTTT
CASRGQPGGMNTEAFF
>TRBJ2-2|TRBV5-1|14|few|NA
TGCGCCAGCAGCCTGGGGGACGCTGCCGGGGAGCTGTTTTTT
CASSLGDAAGELFF
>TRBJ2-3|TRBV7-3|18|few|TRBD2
TGTGCCAGCAGCTTAAATCCCCGGACTAGCGGGAGAGCAGATACGCAGTATTTT
CASSLNPRTSGRADTQYF
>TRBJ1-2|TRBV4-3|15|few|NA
TGCGCCAGCAGCCAAGATCATTCGGAGACACATGGCTACACCTTC
CASSQDHSETHGYTF
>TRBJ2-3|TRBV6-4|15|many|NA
TGTGCCAGCAGTGACCGTGCAGCTAGCACAGATACGCAGTATTTT
CASSDRAASTDTQYF
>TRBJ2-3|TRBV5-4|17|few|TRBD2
TGTGCCAGCAGTCGCATTGGGACTAGCCAGGGCACAGATACGCAGTATTTT
CASSRIGTSQGTDTQYF
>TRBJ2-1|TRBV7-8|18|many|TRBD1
TGTGCCAGCAGACAAAAGCCCCAGGGGGCACCAATAGAGAATGAGCAGTTCTTC
CASRQKPQGAPIENEQFF
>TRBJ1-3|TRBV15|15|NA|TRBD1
TGTGCCACCAGCTTCGACAGGGGGCCTGGAAACACCATATATTTT
CATSFDRGPGNTIYF
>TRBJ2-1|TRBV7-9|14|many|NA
TGTGCCAGCAGCTTAAGGACAGACTACAATGAGCAGTTCTTC
CASSLRTDYNEQFF
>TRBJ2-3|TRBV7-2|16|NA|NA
TGTGCCAGCAGCTTAAGGCGGCAGCCCAGCACAGATACGCAGTATTTT
CASSLRRQPSTDTQYF
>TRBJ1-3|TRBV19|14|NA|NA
TGTGCCAGTTGGAGGGCCGGGTCTGGAAACACCATATATTTT
CASWRAGSGNTIYF
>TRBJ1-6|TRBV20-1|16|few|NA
TGCAGTGCTAGAGACGCAGGGTCTTCCTATAATTCACCCCTCCACTTT
CSARDAGSSYNSPLHF
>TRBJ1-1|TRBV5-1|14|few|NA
TGCGCCAGCAGCTTGGCTTTTGGGAGCGCTGAAGCTTTCTTT
CASSLAFGSAEAFF
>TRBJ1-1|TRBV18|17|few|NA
TGTGCCAGCTCACCACCGCGAGGGGGACTCATGAACACTGAAGCTTTCTTT
CASSPPRGGLMNTEAFF
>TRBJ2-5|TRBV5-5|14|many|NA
TGTGCCAGCAGCTTGATGGGGGCAAGCGGGACCCAGTACTTC
CASSLMGASGTQYF
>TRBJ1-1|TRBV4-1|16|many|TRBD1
TGCGCCAGCAGCCAAGTTCGCGGACAGGGGCCCAGAGGAGCTTTCTTT
CASSQVRGQGPRGAFF
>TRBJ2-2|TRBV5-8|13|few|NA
TGTGCCAGCAGCTTGCAGGGGTACGGGGAGCTGTTTTTT
CASSLQGYGELFF
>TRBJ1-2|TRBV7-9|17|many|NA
TGTGCCAGCAGCTTAGCGGGACACCTCTCGGGCCGCGGTGGCTACACCTTC
CASSLAGHLSGRGGYTF
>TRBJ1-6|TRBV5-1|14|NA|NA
TGCGCCAGCAGCTTGGACGGGGGGGATTCACCCCTCCACTTT
CASSLDGGDSPLHF
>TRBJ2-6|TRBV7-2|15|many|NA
TGTGCCAGCAGCTTAGACTTTTCAGGGGCCAACGTCCTGACTTTC
CASSLDFSGANVLTF
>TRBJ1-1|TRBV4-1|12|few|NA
TGCGCCAGCAGCCAAGGGCGACAGGAAGCTTTCTTT
CASSQGRQEAFF